Sequencing of this TCR beta chain was carried out in a study of memory CD4+ T cells and cytomegalovirus serostatus. Study details: This sample comes from healthy Belgian adults, about nine CMV seropositive, approximately 24 seronegative.

The sort gate was single viable CD3+CD4+CD8-CD45RO+ cells for memory CD4+ T cells. CMV serostatus came from serum IgG against pp150, pp28, p38, p52. Trimming removed 6 bases at V and 4 bases at J, with 16 bases between. There are 15 residues in the CDR3. The germline V gene has CDR1 SNHLY and CDR2 FYNNEI. In its sample, this clone was seen a few times. In the authors' workflow: After removing out-of-frame reads, around 2,100,000 distinct TCRbeta sequences remained. TCRdb's table, derived via immunoSEQ multiplex PCR, lists solely in-frame clones and lacks some. That table is the source of V, J and clone size, and D and trimming were worked out from the DNA. The table records tens of thousands of clones, about 74% of them present only once.

The sequenced sample consisted of memory CD4+ T cells from blood. The rearrangement joins TRBV2 to TRBJ2-1; D possibly corresponds to TRBD1 (6 bases). This receptor was obtained from an adult in good health and CMV-seropositive. Here the CDR3 DNA reads TGTGCCAGCAGAGAAAACCGGGACACTTACAATGAGCAGTTCTTC. It encodes CASRENRDTYNEQFF. Variable domain in full (rest from reference TRBV2 and TRBJ2-1): EPEVTQTPSHQVTQMGQEVILRCVPISNHLYFYWYRQILGQKVEFLVSFYNNEISEKSEIFDDQFSVERPDGSNFTLKIRSTKLEDSAMYFCASRENRDTYNEQFFGPGTRLTVL.